This T cell receptor beta chain was identified in a study of PD-1 blockade in classical Hodgkin lymphoma. Study observations and caveats: Individuals initiating nivolumab under 1 year after ASCT were excluded. Newly diagnosed patients had baseline TCR diversity that was reportedly lower than that of healthy donors.

Every patient experienced relapse after autologous stem cell transplantation, and brentuximab vedotin exposure varied. Concerning this clone: As yet, its antigen is unknown.

TCRdb's copy holds only in-frame clones and misses some; the assay was immunoSEQ multiplex PCR. The sample has about 21,000 clones; around 69% are singletons. The source of this sequence is a human donor with classical Hodgkin lymphoma. Specimen: peripheral blood mononuclear cells (PBMCs), collected before the second cycle of nivolumab.

CDR3 region: CASSQDLGRVRLRVAEQFF. CDR3 sequence (DNA): TGCGCCAGCAGCCAAGATCTGGGCAGGGTTCGTCTCAGAGTGGCTGAGCAGTTCTTC. The chain joins TRBV4-1 to TRBJ2-1; D perhaps matches TRBD1 (5 bases). CDR3 length: 19 residues. The V gene lost 0 bases and the J gene lost 9 bases, with 27 bases spanning the gap. Germline CDR1 is MGHRA and CDR2 is YSYEKL.